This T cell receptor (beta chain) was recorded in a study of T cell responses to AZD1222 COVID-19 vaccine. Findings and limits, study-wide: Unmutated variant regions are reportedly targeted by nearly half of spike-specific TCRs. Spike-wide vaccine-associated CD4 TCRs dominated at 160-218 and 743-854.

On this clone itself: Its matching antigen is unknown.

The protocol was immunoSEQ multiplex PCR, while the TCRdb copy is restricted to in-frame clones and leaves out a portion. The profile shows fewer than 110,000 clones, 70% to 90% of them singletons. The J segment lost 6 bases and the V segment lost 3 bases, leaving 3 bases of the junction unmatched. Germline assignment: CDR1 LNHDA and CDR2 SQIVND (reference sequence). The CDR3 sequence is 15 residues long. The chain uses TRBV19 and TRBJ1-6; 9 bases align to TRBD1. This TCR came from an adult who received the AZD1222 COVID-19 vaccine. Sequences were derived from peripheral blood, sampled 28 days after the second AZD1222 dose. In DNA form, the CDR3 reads TGTGCCAGTAGTATCGGACAGGGGAGTAATTCACCCCTCCACTTT. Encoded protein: CASSIGQGSNSPLHF.